These T cell receptor beta chains were read from a single sample in a study of graft-versus-host responses after intestinal transplantation. These receptors' antigens are unknown. TCRdb's copy holds only in-frame clones and misses some; the assay was immunoSEQ multiplex PCR. The data hold about 100,000 clones, with roughly 90% observed a single time. Specimen: unstimulated CD4+ T cells sorted from spleen or lymph node cells, collected before transplant. These receptors all stem from a human donor who was the organ donor for an intestinal transplant. CDR3s include the opening cysteine and the closing phenylalanine or tryptophan. D genes are given only for firm matches. Where a row states a size, it is once, few, many or the class of an expanded clone; other rows omit it.

clone_size: .; v_call: TRBV10-3; d_call: TRBD2; j_call: TRBJ2-3; cdr3_aa: CAIRTLAGVYTDTQYF; cdr3_nt: TGTGCCATCAGAACACTAGCGGGGGTCTACACAGATACGCAGTATTTT
clone_size: .; v_call: TRBV5-1; d_call: .; j_call: TRBJ1-1; cdr3_aa: CASSTGPDKYRRAFF; cdr3_nt: TGCGCCAGCAGCACAGGACCCGACAAGTACCGGCGGGCTTTCTTT
clone_size: .; v_call: TRBV29-1; d_call: .; j_call: TRBJ1-2; cdr3_aa: CSVGVTNYGYTF; cdr3_nt: TGCAGCGTTGGAGTGACCAACTATGGCTACACCTTC
clone_size: .; v_call: TRBV6-6; d_call: .; j_call: TRBJ2-7; cdr3_aa: CASTPRYEQYF; cdr3_nt: TGTGCCAGCACCCCGCGGTACGAGCAGTACTTC
clone_size: .; v_call: TRBV7-2; d_call: .; j_call: TRBJ1-2; cdr3_aa: CASSLSGPGRWVDGYTF; cdr3_nt: TGTGCCAGCAGCTTATCGGGGCCAGGGAGGTGGGTTGATGGCTACACCTTC
clone_size: .; v_call: TRBV4-2; d_call: .; j_call: TRBJ1-4; cdr3_aa: CASSQEVSRATNEKLFF; cdr3_nt: TGTGCCAGCAGCCAAGAAGTTAGCAGGGCAACTAATGAAAAACTGTTTTTT
clone_size: .; v_call: TRBV7-9; d_call: TRBD1; j_call: TRBJ2-2; cdr3_aa: CASSSGQGDTGELFF; cdr3_nt: TGTGCCAGCAGCTCCGGACAGGGGGACACCGGGGAGCTGTTTTTT
clone_size: .; v_call: TRBV7-9; d_call: TRBD2; j_call: TRBJ2-2; cdr3_aa: CASSSRLAGGINTGELFF; cdr3_nt: TGTGCCAGCAGCTCCAGACTAGCGGGTGGAATTAACACCGGGGAGCTGTTTTTT
clone_size: few; v_call: TRBV6-5; d_call: .; j_call: TRBJ2-7; cdr3_aa: CASSSGGAGAYEQYF; cdr3_nt: TGTGCCAGCAGTTCAGGGGGGGCGGGGGCCTACGAGCAGTACTTC
clone_size: .; v_call: TRBV9; d_call: TRBD2; j_call: TRBJ2-1; cdr3_aa: CASSVARASGSRGEQFF; cdr3_nt: TGTGCCAGCAGCGTAGCTAGGGCTAGCGGGAGCCGAGGTGAGCAGTTCTTC
clone_size: .; v_call: TRBV4-1; d_call: TRBD2; j_call: TRBJ2-3; cdr3_aa: CASSQRAGGSTDTQYF; cdr3_nt: TGCGCCAGCAGCCAGAGAGCGGGAGGGAGCACAGATACGCAGTATTTT
clone_size: .; v_call: TRBV5-6; d_call: .; j_call: TRBJ2-5; cdr3_aa: CASRKGETQYF; cdr3_nt: TGTGCCAGCAGGAAGGGAGAGACCCAGTACTTC
clone_size: .; v_call: TRBV5-1; d_call: .; j_call: TRBJ2-1; cdr3_aa: CASSLHNEQFF; cdr3_nt: TGCGCCAGCAGCTTGCACAATGAGCAGTTCTTC